The 21 T cell receptor beta chains listed next were all sequenced from one sample in a study of T cells in Graves' hyperthyroidism and ophthalmopathy. Amplification of TCR beta CDR3 regions used RNA as the template. The HTBI set primed first-round TCR CDR3 RT-PCR. Each CDR3 protein gets one entry after TCRdb re-called the multiplex PCR reads with MiXCR. The table shows about 610,000 distinct CDR3 sequences, with under 60% occurring only once. Sample: peripheral blood or thyroid tissue (not recorded which). These receptors were collected from a woman aged 18 to 35 with Graves' hyperthyroidism.

There are many counts of this clonotype. The J gene is TRBJ2-5, the V gene TRBV15; D perhaps matches TRBD1 (5 bases). The CDR3 length is 17 residues. Germline-derived CDR1 and CDR2 are LNHNV and YYDKDF (reference sequence). The V gene lost 3 bases and the J gene lost 0 bases, with 17 bases spanning the gap. The CDR3 DNA reads as TGTGCCACCAGCAGCCAAGATGGACATTCGTACCAAGAGACCCAGTACTTC. This sequence encodes CATSSQDGHSYQETQYF.

Concerning this clonotype: This clone may be a read error of a much larger clone one base away. The rearrangement uses TRBV6-1 and TRBJ1-1, with no clear D. CDR1 and CDR2 from the germline V gene are MNHNS and SASEGT. The length of the CDR3 is 14 residues. The CDR3 DNA reads as TGTGCCAACAGTGCTAGGAGGGCATACACTGAAGCTTTCTTT. Its protein is CANSARRAYTEAFF.

The sample holds many counts of this clonotype. The genes are TRBV12-3 or TRBV12-4 and TRBJ1-5; a weak D match, TRBD1 (6 bases). The CDR3 has 15 amino acids. The V gene lost 1 base and the J gene lost 7 bases, with 14 bases spanning the gap. In DNA, the CDR3 is TGTGCCAGCAGTTTAGAGGGTCAGGGGAACCAGCCCCAGCATTTT. It codes for CASSLEGQGNQPQHF.

This clonotype has ten or more counts. The chain is built from TRBV6-5 and TRBJ2-7, with D possibly being TRBD2 (5 bases). V lost 0 bases, J lost 4 bases, and 10 bases lay in between. The CDR3 length is 14 residues. Germline V CDR1 and CDR2: MNHEY, SVGAGI. The CDR3 DNA reads as TGTGCCAGCAGTTACTCTCGGGGATCGTACGAGCAGTACTTC. This translates into CASSYSRGSYEQYF.

As regards this clonotype: A read error may explain this, as a much larger clone is one base away. CDR3 residues: CASSERQTSGNTIYF. For the CDR3, the DNA is TGTGCCAGTAGTGAACGACAGACCTCTGGAAACACCATATATTTT. The chain uses TRBV19 and TRBJ1-3; TRBD1 is a possible D gene (5 bases). The CDR3 runs 15 residues. The V end lost 5 bases, the J end lost 0 bases, and 11 bases lay between the germline ends. The V gene's germline CDR1 is LNHDA and CDR2 SQIVND (reference sequence).

This clonotype was found a few times. V and J are TRBV2 and TRBJ2-7; TRBD1 matches 9 bases. The J call may be mistaken, given a closer DNA end match to TRBJ2-1. The CDR3 loop spans 12 amino acids. CDR1 is SNHLY and CDR2 is FYNNEI in the germline V gene. CDR3 in DNA: TGTGCCAGCGGGACAGGGTCGAATGAGCAGTTCTTC. It specifies CASGTGSNEQFF.

This chain links TRBV29-1 with TRBJ1-1, with D possibly TRBD1 on 5 matching bases. The ends were cut back, 3 bases at V and 0 bases at J, with 26 bases in the middle. The CDR3 is made up of 19 amino acids. Germline CDR1 and CDR2: SQVTM and ANQGSEA. CDR3 nucleotides: TGCAGCGTTGAGGGAACGACAGATTTAGCGGGAGGTATGAACACTGAAGCTTTCTTT. Its protein product is CSVEGTTDLAGGMNTEAFF.

The CDR3 loop is CASSETGTPASGNTF. The CDR3 coding sequence is TGTGCCAGCAGTGAAACCGGGACACCAGCCTCTGGAAACACCTTC. This rearrangement joins TRBV2 to TRBJ1-2; perhaps TRBD1 as D (6 bases). The CDR3 consists of 15 residues. V was clipped by 2 bases and J by 12 bases, with 22 bases between them. The germline gives CDR1 SNHLY, CDR2 FYNNEI. Full variable domain (missing parts from reference TRBV2 and TRBJ1-2): EPEVTQTPSHQVTQMGQEVILRCVPISNHLYFYWYRQILGQKVEFLVSFYNNEISEKSEIFDDQFSVERPDGSNFTLKIRSTKLEDSAMYFCASSETGTPASGNTFGSGTRLTVV.

The chain employs TRBV2 and TRBJ1-1, with a tentative D call TRBD1 (5 bases). Looked up from germline, CDR1 is SNHLY and CDR2 is FYNNEI. CDR3 size: 15 residues. V shed 1 base and J shed 11 bases, with 20 bases lying between them. In DNA, the CDR3 is TGTGCCAGCAGTGAAGGTGGGGCCTCTTTGGCCGGGGCTTTCTTT. This codes for CASSEGGASLAGAFF.

This rearrangement joins TRBV24-1 to TRBJ2-7; 14 nucleotides line up with TRBD2. V trimming: 9 bases; J trimming: 7 bases; junction bases outside the gene matches: 16. CDR3 size: 17 residues. Germline CDR1 is KGHDR and CDR2 is SFDVKD. The CDR3 is CATGRLTGTSGSWEQYF. The CDR3 bases are TGTGCCACCGGCCGGCTCACCGGGACTAGCGGGAGTTGGGAGCAGTACTTC.

Comment on this clonotype: One junction end does not reproduce the germline sequence, and a read error may be involved. The chain is built from TRBV2 and TRBJ1-2; D might be TRBD1 (6 bases). The V gene's germline CDR1 is SNHLY and CDR2 FYNNEI. The CDR3 is 15 amino acids. For the CDR3, the DNA is TGTGCCGGCAGTGCTAGAGTGGGACAAAACTATGGCTACACCTTC. This translates into CAGSARVGQNYGYTF. Filled out from reference TRBV2 and TRBJ1-2, the complete variable domain reads EPEVTQTPSHQVTQMGQEVILRCVPISNHLYFYWYRQILGQKVEFLVSFYNNEISEKSEIFDDQFSVERPDGSNFTLKIRSTKLEDSAMYFCAGSARVGQNYGYTFGSGTRLTVV.

This clonotype has more than one count but fewer than ten. The chain is built from TRBV28 and TRBJ1-1; D is ambiguous. The CDR3 loop spans 14 amino acids. Trimming stripped 5 bases from V and 1 base from J, with 11 bases between. The germline CDR1 and CDR2 sequences are MDHEN and SYDVKM. The CDR3 DNA reads as TGTGCCAGCAGTGACCCCGGACCGAACACTGAAGCTTTCTTT. Translated: CASSDPGPNTEAFF.

This clonotype has a count of ten or more. The chain joins TRBV18 to TRBJ1-1; no definite D call. Germline CDR1 and CDR2: KGHSH and LQKENI. The CDR3 is 14 amino acids. V lost 1 base and J lost 1, with 7 bases in between. The CDR3: CASSPRDGNTEAFF. CDR3 in DNA: TGTGCCAGCTCACCACGCGACGGGAACACTGAAGCTTTCTTT.

This chain connects TRBV7-2 to TRBJ2-3, with TRBD2 matching 10 bases. The J segment lost 5 bases and the V segment lost 8 bases, leaving 4 bases of the junction unmatched. Germline CDR1 reads SGHTA; CDR2 reads FQGNSA. This CDR3 contains 13 residues. The CDR3 DNA reads TGTGCCAGCGGACGGACTAGCGGAGATACGCAGTATTTT. Translated, it gives CASGRTSGDTQYF.

This clonotype was seen only a few times. This chain joins TRBV2 and TRBJ2-1, with D perhaps matching TRBD1 (7 bases). The V end was cut by 1 base, the J end by 10 bases, with 14 bases between. CDR1 and CDR2 from the germline V gene are SNHLY and FYNNEI. This CDR3 is 14 amino acids long. The CDR3 reads CASSEDGGTEEQFF. CDR3 coding DNA: TGTGCCAGCAGTGAAGACGGCGGGACAGAAGAGCAGTTCTTC.

This clonotype was observed a single time. This chain uses TRBV7-3 with TRBJ2-7, with 9 bases fitting TRBD2. The tail of the sequence fits TRBJ2-1 better, so the J call may be wrong. Germline lookup yields CDR1 SGHTA and CDR2 FQGTGA. The CDR3 contains 15 residues. CDR3 region: CASSSRREGRDEQFF. The CDR3 coding sequence is TGTGCCAGCAGCTCCCGGCGGGAGGGCCGCGATGAGCAGTTCTTC.

This clonotype was counted ten times or more. V gene TRBV7-9 combines with J gene TRBJ2-2; 7 bases match TRBD1. The CDR3 length is 12 residues. Germline V gives CDR1 SEHNR, CDR2 FQNEAQ (reference sequence). Trimming at V came to 11 bases and at J to 2 bases, leaving 2 bases not matched to a gene. CDR3 protein: CADRDNTGELFF. The CDR3 region has the DNA TGTGCCGACAGGGATAACACCGGGGAGCTGTTTTTT.

The chain employs TRBV7-8 and TRBJ1-2; D possibly corresponds to TRBD1 (5 bases). Per germline, CDR1 SGHVS and CDR2 FQNEAQ. The CDR3 covers 14 residues. Trimming left V 4 bases short and J 6 bases short, with 15 bases between. The CDR3 here is CASSSQQGGDGYTF. Written as DNA, the CDR3 is TGTGCCAGCAGCTCTCAGCAGGGAGGCGATGGCTACACCTTC.

This clonotype showed up many times. V gene TRBV11-1 combines with J gene TRBJ2-7; either TRBD1 or TRBD2 may fit D (5 bases each). CDR3 length: 14 residues. Germline CDR1 reads SGHAT; CDR2 reads FQDESV (reference sequence). V shed 5 bases and J shed 1 base, with 12 bases lying between them. CDR3 amino acids: CASSGRDGSYEQYF. The DNA for the CDR3 is TGTGCCAGCAGCGGACGGGACGGATCCTACGAGCAGTACTTC.

The chain uses TRBV12-3 or TRBV12-4 and TRBJ2-7, with a weak D call TRBD1 (6 bases). This CDR3 comprises 15 residues. Trimming shortened V by 6 bases and J by 3 bases, and 18 bases separated the two germline ends. This chain's CDR3 is CASRGTGHLGYEQYF. DNA for the CDR3: TGTGCCAGCAGGGGGACGGGACACCTCGGCTACGAGCAGTACTTC.

V is TRBV10-3 and J is TRBJ2-5; TRBD1 might be the D (6 bases). Germline V gene sequence: CDR1 ENHRY, CDR2 SYGVKD. The V gene lost 6 bases and the J gene lost 1 base, with 15 bases spanning the gap. The CDR3 contains 15 residues. The CDR3 loop is CAIRNRDTFQETQYF. Written as DNA, the CDR3 is TGTGCCATCAGGAACAGGGACACCTTCCAAGAGACCCAGTACTTC.